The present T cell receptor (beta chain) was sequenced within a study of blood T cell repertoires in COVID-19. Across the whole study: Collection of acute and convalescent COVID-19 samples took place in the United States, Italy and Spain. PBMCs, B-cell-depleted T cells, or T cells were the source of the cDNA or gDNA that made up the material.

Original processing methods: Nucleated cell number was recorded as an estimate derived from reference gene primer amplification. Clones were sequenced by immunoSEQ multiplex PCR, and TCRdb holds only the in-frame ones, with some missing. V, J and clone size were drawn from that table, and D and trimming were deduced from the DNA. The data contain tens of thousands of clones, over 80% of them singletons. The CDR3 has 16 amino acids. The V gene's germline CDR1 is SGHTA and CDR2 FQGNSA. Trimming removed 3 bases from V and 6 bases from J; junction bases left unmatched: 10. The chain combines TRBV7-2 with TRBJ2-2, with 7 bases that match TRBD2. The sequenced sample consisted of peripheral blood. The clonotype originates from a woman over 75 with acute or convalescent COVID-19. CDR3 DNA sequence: TGTGCCAGCAGCTTCTGGACTAGAAAGAGCTCCGGGGAGCTGTTTTTT. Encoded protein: CASSFWTRKSSGELFF.